The clone carrying this T cell receptor beta chain occurred once. Antigen: not known. TCRdb re-called the reads through MiXCR, storing one row per CDR3 protein. The table includes some 700,000 distinct CDR3 sequences, approximately 34% detected once. The CDR3 covers 12 residues. Germline loops: CDR1 DFQATT, CDR2 SNEGSKA (reference sequence). V shed 5 bases and J shed 4 bases, with 12 bases lying between them. The data stem from a study of T cell repertoires in cytomegalovirus infection. About the study: The public TCR beta signatures pointed to both CMV infection and matching HLA type. The study, taken as a whole, reports: CMV-specific HLA-C-restricted TCR beta clonotypes dominated the ex vivo response.

Sequencing was done on a sample of PBMCs. The TCR originated in a human donor in good health (CMV status not recorded). Some clones in this sample may be carry-over from other donors' samples. V gene TRBV20-1 combines with J gene TRBJ2-7; tentative D call: TRBD2 (5 bases). CDR3 residues: CSAPSKRYEQYF. In nucleotides, the CDR3 is TGCAGTGCTCCTAGCAAGAGGTACGAGCAGTACTTC.